Presented here are 20 T cell receptor beta chains from one specimen sequenced in a study of blood T cells in healthy people across ages. A second roughly 7 to 11 cycle PCR used barcoded and J-beta primers. TCRdb re-analysed the 5' RACE reads in MiXCR, keeping a single row per CDR3 protein. The sample lists about 1.1 million distinct CDR3 sequences, around two fifths occurring once. Sequenced sample: blood. These TCRs come from a man between 18 and 35 years old in good health.

The chain recombines TRBV29-1 with TRBJ2-1, with D tentatively TRBD1 or TRBD2 (6 bases each). This CDR3 comprises 14 residues. V dropped 6 bases and J dropped 11 bases, with 23 bases sitting between them. Looked up from germline, CDR1 is SQVTM and CDR2 is ANQGSEA. The CDR3: CSVPKGGGLSKQFF. CDR3 sequence (DNA): TGCAGCGTCCCTAAGGGGGGTGGGTTAAGTAAGCAGTTCTTC.

This chain connects TRBV27 to TRBJ2-2, with D tentatively TRBD2 (5 bases). CDR3 size: 12 residues. V was clipped by 4 bases and J by 8 bases, with 8 bases between them. Germline CDR1 reads MNHEY; CDR2 reads SMNVEV (reference sequence). The CDR3, as DNA: TGTGCCAGCAGTTCCTGGAGGGGGGAGCTGTTTTTT. It is translated as CASSSWRGELFF.

The chain combines TRBV4-1 with TRBJ1-4; the D gene is possibly TRBD1 (5 bases). The CDR3 length is 16 residues. CDR1 is MGHRA and CDR2 is YSYEKL in the germline V gene. V gave up 0 bases and J gave up 6 bases, with 14 bases separating them. Here the CDR3 reads CASSQELADTHEKLFF. The CDR3 DNA follows: TGCGCCAGCAGCCAAGAACTTGCGGACACCCATGAAAAACTGTTTTTT.

This chain links TRBV6-2 or TRBV6-3 with TRBJ1-1; 7 bases agree with TRBD1. V lost 6 bases, J lost 4 bases, and 8 bases stayed unmatched. Germline V gene data show CDR1 as MNHEY and CDR2 as SVGEGT. CDR3 size: 14 residues. The CDR3 loop is CASRYDREVTEAFF. In DNA form, the CDR3 reads TGTGCCAGCAGGTACGACAGGGAGGTCACTGAAGCTTTCTTT.

The chain couples TRBV29-1 to TRBJ1-2; D may be TRBD1 (5 bases). The germline V gene encodes CDR1 SQVTM and CDR2 ANQGSEA. Trimming cost V 5 bases and J 8 bases, with 24 bases left between them. The CDR3 contains 15 residues. Here the CDR3 reads CSVQISAGTQRGYTF. In DNA form, the CDR3 reads TGCAGCGTTCAAATATCCGCCGGGACGCAGAGGGGCTACACCTTC.

A note on this clonotype: Relative to the germline gene, one junction end is altered; a read error may explain this. The chain uses TRBV20-1 and TRBJ2-3; TRBD2 agrees at 10 bases. The CDR3 runs 17 residues. Looked up from germline, CDR1 is DFQATT and CDR2 is SNEGSKA (reference sequence). The chain's CDR3 is CGARGGLAGERTDTQYF. DNA of the CDR3: TGCGGTGCTCGAGGTGGGCTAGCGGGGGAACGCACAGATACGCAGTATTTT.

This chain uses TRBV25-1 with TRBJ1-1; D remains ambiguous. Looked up from germline, CDR1 is MGHDK and CDR2 is SYGVNS. This CDR3 region has 13 residues. Trimming left V 8 bases short and J 8 bases short, with 18 bases between. CDR3 in amino acids: CASRSITQVEAFF. CDR3 nucleotides: TGTGCCAGCCGCTCCATCACCCAGGTAGAAGCTTTCTTT.

The V and J genes are TRBV13 and TRBJ1-1, with no clear D. Trimming left V 4 bases short and J 3 bases short, with 9 bases between. Per the germline V gene, CDR1 is PRHDT and CDR2 is FYEKMQ (reference sequence). This CDR3 has 13 residues. For the CDR3, the DNA is TGTGCCAGCAGCTCAAATGGGGACACTGAAGCTTTCTTT. It is translated as CASSSNGDTEAFF.

This clonotype was observed a handful of times. The CDR3 bases are TGTGCCACCCGGACCCCCCTTGCGGGGGGGCCCACAGATACGCAGTATTTT. Its translation is CATRTPLAGGPTDTQYF. The V call is TRBV2, the J call TRBJ2-3; 9 positions agree with TRBD2. V shed 10 bases, J shed 2 bases, and the junction held 16 bases outside the gene matches. This CDR3 has 17 amino acids. Germline CDR1 and CDR2: SNHLY and FYNNEI.

The chain carries TRBV25-1 and TRBJ1-2; D unresolved. V lost 4 bases and J 3 bases, leaving 6 bases between the germline ends. Germline loops: CDR1 MGHDK, CDR2 SYGVNS. This CDR3 is 12 amino acids long. Here the CDR3 reads CASSGFDYGYTF. In DNA, the CDR3 is TGTGCCAGCAGTGGCTTTGACTATGGCTACACCTTC.

The V gene is TRBV21-1, the J gene TRBJ1-1; the table calls TRBD1, which could not be checked here. TRBV21-1 is recorded as a pseudogene. The CDR3 contains 17 residues. CDR3 in amino acids: CASSKALKGQGGTEAFF. The CDR3, as DNA: TGTGCCAGCAGCAAAGCGCTAAAGGGACAGGGAGGAACTGAAGCTTTCTTT.

This clonotype was counted a few times. The V call is TRBV3-1, the J call TRBJ1-6; no reliable D call. The CDR3 runs to 17 residues. The V and J ends lost 2 bases and 0 bases respectively, with 11 bases between them. The germline V gene encodes CDR1 LGHDT and CDR2 YNNKEL (reference sequence). The CDR3 loop reads CASSQRSLSSYNSPLHF. The CDR3 DNA follows: TGTGCCAGCAGCCAAAGGTCCCTGAGCTCCTATAATTCACCCCTCCACTTT.

This clonotype was recorded a few times. This chain links TRBV4-3 with TRBJ2-3; unclear D gene. V was pared by 1 base and J by 3 bases, with 14 bases between. Germline V gene sequence: CDR1 LGHNA, CDR2 YSLEER. There are 16 residues in the CDR3. CDR3 in amino acids: CASSQAPGARTDTQYF. Written as DNA, the CDR3 is TGCGCCAGCAGCCAAGCTCCAGGTGCCCGGACAGATACGCAGTATTTT.

The rearrangement uses TRBV5-1 and TRBJ2-1, with 8 bases aligning to TRBD2. The length of the CDR3 is 18 residues. Germline CDR1 and CDR2: SGHRS and YFSETQ. V was clipped by 4 bases and J by 4 bases; unmatched bases: 16. The CDR3 DNA follows: TGCGCCAGCAGCCCCCTCGTCCTGGCGGGGGGTAATTACAATGAGCAGTTCTTC. As protein: CASSPLVLAGGNYNEQFF.

This clonotype was seen a few times. The chain carries TRBV7-2 and TRBJ2-3; 11 bases are shared with TRBD2. V gave up 4 bases and J gave up 5 bases; unmatched junction bases: 8. The CDR3 contains 16 residues. Germline V gene sequence: CDR1 SGHTA, CDR2 FQGNSA. The CDR3 DNA sequence: TGTGCCAGCAGCTCGTTAGCGGGGGGGCAACAAGATACGCAGTATTTT. It codes for CASSSLAGGQQDTQYF.

As to this clonotype: A much larger clone sits a single nucleotide away, making a read error possible. This chain connects TRBV3-1 to TRBJ2-7; 9 nucleotides match TRBD2. CDR1 LGHDT and CDR2 YNNKEL come from the germline V gene (reference sequence). The junction had 5 bases not matched to a gene; V was cut back by 4 bases and J by 7 bases. This CDR3 spans 13 amino acids. The CDR3 region is CASSLAGVPEQYF. DNA of the CDR3: TGTGCCAGCAGCCTAGCGGGGGTACCTGAGCAGTACTTC.

The chain carries TRBV7-9 and TRBJ1-2; the D gene is possibly TRBD1 (5 bases). The CDR3 spans 17 residues. Germline values: CDR1 SEHNR, CDR2 FQNEAQ (reference sequence). Trimming took 0 bases from V and 8 from J, leaving 22 bases between them. In nucleotides, the CDR3 is TGTGCCAGCAGCTTAGCACCAACCGGGGCGAGGAGTCAAGGCTACACCTTC. Protein: CASSLAPTGARSQGYTF.

A few counts support this clonotype. The gene calls are TRBV27 and TRBJ2-3, with D unclear. The germline V gene has CDR1 MNHEY and CDR2 SMNVEV (reference sequence). Trimming cost V 6 bases and J 0 bases, with 7 bases left between them. The CDR3 totals 13 residues. DNA for the CDR3: TGTGCCAGCAGGGGGTACAGCACAGATACGCAGTATTTT. This gives the protein CASRGYSTDTQYF.

This clonotype has more than one count but fewer than ten. The V call is TRBV6-5, the J call TRBJ2-7; the match to TRBD1 covers 9 bases. CDR3 length: 17 residues. Germline V CDR1 and CDR2: MNHEY, SVGAGI. V was pared by 2 bases and J by 0 bases, with 8 bases of the junction left unmatched. CDR3 residues: CASSYGNPGQGSYEQYF. DNA of the CDR3: TGTGCCAGCAGTTACGGGAATCCGGGACAGGGCTCCTACGAGCAGTACTTC.

This clonotype was counted once. The chain joins TRBV7-6 to TRBJ2-7; 9 positions match TRBD2. This CDR3 comprises 17 residues. After removal of 5 bases from V and 7 bases from J, the junction contained 18 bases not matched to a gene. CDR1 and CDR2 from the germline V gene are SGHVS and FNYEAQ. CDR3 amino acids: CASSGGSGGPTGNEQYF. CDR3 sequence (DNA): TGTGCCAGCAGCGGAGGTAGCGGGGGACCGACGGGCAATGAGCAGTACTTC.